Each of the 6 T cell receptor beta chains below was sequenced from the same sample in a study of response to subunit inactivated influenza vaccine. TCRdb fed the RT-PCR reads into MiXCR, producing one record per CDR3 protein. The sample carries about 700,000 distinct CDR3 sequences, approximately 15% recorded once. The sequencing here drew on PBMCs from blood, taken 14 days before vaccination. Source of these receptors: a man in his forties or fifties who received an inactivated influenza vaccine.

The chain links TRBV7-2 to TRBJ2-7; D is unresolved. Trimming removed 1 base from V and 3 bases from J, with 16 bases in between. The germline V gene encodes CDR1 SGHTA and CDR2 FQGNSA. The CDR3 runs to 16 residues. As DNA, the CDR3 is TGTGCCAGCAGCTTAGTTGGTTCGCAGGTGGTCTACGAGCAGTACTTC. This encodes CASSLVGSQVVYEQYF.

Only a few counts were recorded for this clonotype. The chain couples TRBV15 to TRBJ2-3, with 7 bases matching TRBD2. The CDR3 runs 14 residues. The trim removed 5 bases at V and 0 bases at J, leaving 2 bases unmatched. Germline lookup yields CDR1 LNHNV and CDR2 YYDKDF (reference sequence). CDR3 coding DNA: TGTGCCACCAGCCAGCGGGGAAGCACAGATACGCAGTATTTT. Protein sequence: CATSQRGSTDTQYF.

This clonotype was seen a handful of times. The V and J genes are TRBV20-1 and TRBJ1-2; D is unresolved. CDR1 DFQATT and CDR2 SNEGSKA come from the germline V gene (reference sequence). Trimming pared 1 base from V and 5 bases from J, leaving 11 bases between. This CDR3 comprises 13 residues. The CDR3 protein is CSARVVQRYGYTF. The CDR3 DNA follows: TGCAGTGCTAGAGTGGTTCAGAGATATGGCTACACCTTC.

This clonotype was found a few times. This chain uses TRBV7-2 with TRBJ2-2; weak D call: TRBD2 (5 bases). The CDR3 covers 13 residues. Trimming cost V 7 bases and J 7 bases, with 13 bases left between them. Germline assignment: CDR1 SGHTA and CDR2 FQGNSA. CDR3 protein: CASTPDRGGELFF. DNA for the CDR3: TGTGCCAGCACTCCCGATCGGGGCGGGGAGCTGTTTTTT.

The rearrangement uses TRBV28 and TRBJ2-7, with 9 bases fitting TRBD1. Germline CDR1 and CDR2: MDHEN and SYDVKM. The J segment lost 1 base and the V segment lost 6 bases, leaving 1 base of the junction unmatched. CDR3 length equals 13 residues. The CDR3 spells CASRTGGSYEQYF. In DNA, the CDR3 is TGTGCCAGCAGGACAGGGGGATCCTACGAGCAGTACTTC. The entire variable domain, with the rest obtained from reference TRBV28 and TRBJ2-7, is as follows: DVKVTQSSRYLVKRTGEKVFLECVQDMDHENMFWYRQDPGLGLRLIYFSYDVKMKEKGDIPEGYSVSREKKERFSLILESASTNQTSMYLCASRTGGSYEQYFGPGTRLTVT.

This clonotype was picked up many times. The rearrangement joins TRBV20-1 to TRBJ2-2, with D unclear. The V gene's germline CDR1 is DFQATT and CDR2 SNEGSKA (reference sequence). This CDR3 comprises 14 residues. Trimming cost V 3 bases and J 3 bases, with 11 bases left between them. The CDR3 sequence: CSASFPLYTGELFF. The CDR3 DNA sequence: TGCAGTGCTAGTTTTCCATTATACACCGGGGAGCTGTTTTTT.